This T cell receptor beta chain came from a study of blood T cells in healthy people across ages (dated by TCRdb to 2013 to 2016). In terms of the full investigation: Template switching captured roughly one uniquely barcoded TCR beta cDNA molecule per two T cells in model experiments. To avoid experimental bias, donors of different ages were randomly spread across the sequencing lanes. The donors were split into four age groups: young (average about 16 years), middle-aged (roughly 39), aged (approximately 59) and long-lived (about 74). Using the same blood draw, the study looked at two additional independent replicas of 1 million unique cDNA reads for two donors, one aged 18 to 30 and the other aged 80 or older. Using deep sequencing normalized with unique cDNA molecular identifiers, the study measured how TCR beta repertoire diversity changes with age.

Concerning this clonotype: Its antigen remains unidentified. Base-call qualities are not available, and no considerably larger clone is one nucleotide away.

Library preparation employed 5' RACE. Reads for this sample came from an Illumina HiSeq 2500. The second PCR ran for roughly 6 to 11 cycles and used a J-beta primer mix along with a sample-barcoded 5' primer. A template-switch 5' adaptor carrying 12 random nucleotides introduced a unique molecular identifier onto each TCR beta cDNA molecule. Each sample yielded at least 2.5 million CDR3-containing paired-end reads. The Mint cDNA synthesis kit, primed by a TRBC-specific oligonucleotide, was used to synthesize first-strand cDNA from all RNA. After uracil-DNA glycosylase treatment, a first 18-cycle PCR used universal primers M1SS and BC2_uni_R on all cDNA. Under the source paper's analysis protocol: Each sample was normalized by randomly selecting 1 million high-quality reads, each carrying a distinct molecular identifier. Reads with shared molecular identifiers were discarded instead of being binned into consensus sequences. CDR3 identification, clonotype clustering and error correction used MiTCR with a Q25 quality threshold and the strictest error-elimination algorithm. A nonparametric unseen species model using Euler transformation provided a lower-bound estimate of total TCR beta diversity. TCRdb ran its own pipeline on the public reads, namely fastp trimming at Q25 and MiXCR clone calling, and kept in-frame beta chains. Each entry is one CDR3 protein sequence, shown with its most common DNA and genes. The V and J calls follow TCRdb's processing rather than the paper's. The sample records around 800,000 distinct CDR3 sequences, under 45% of which are singletons. The top ten constitute approximately 19% of the sample.

Systemically healthy Caucasian individuals from Russia, approximately 39 in total and aged about 6 to 100 years, were included as donors. About 10 milliliters of peripheral blood were collected from each donor into EDTA-treated Vacutainer tubes. Ficoll-Paque density-gradient centrifugation was used to isolate PBMCs, with at least 7 million per sample. Total RNA, at least 6 micrograms per sample, was extracted from PBMCs with Trizol reagent. The percentages of naive CD45RAhigh/CD27high T cells were determined by flow cytometry on a PBMC aliquot from every donor. The cysteine opens and the phenylalanine closes a CDR3 of 13 amino acids. The DNA shown is the 39-base CDR3, in frame from base 1. V loses 4 bases of germline sequence and J loses 7 bases, and the interval between the two ends is 14 bases. CDR1 and CDR2 are drawn from the germline V gene: SGHTA, FQGNSA. Findings and caveats that apply to the study as a whole: Compared with the aged group, more naive CD4+ T cells, fewer expanded clones and increased TCR diversity were shown by the long-lived group, suggesting age selection. Because the CMV infection status of the donors was unknown, age-related changes in expanded clonotypes may potentially have been confounded. Total diversity estimates from one million sequenced T cells were considered lower bounds and underestimates. Observed TCR beta diversity per million T cells fell roughly linearly with age, and a significant reduction was already apparent by age roughly 40. A strong correlation was found between observed TCR beta diversity and the percentage of naive T cells measured by flow cytometry. Since profiling was done on bulk unsorted PBMCs, naive and antigen-experienced compartments could not be conclusively compared.

The sequence links TRBV7-2 to TRBJ2-7, and possibly TRBD1, on 6 matching bases. The clonotype comes from a man in his fifties or sixties in good health. Sequencing was done on a sample of blood. The bases are TGTGCCAGCAGCTACCAACAGGGAAGGGAGCAGTACTTC. This is translated as CASSYQQGREQYF.